This T cell receptor (beta chain) was recorded in a study of blood T cell repertoires in COVID-19. The overall study: The origin of the acute and convalescent COVID-19 samples was the United States, Italy and Spain. PBMCs, B-cell-depleted T cells, or T cells were the source of the cDNA or gDNA that made up the material.

Clones were sequenced by immunoSEQ multiplex PCR, and TCRdb holds only the in-frame ones, with some missing. The table records approximately 460,000 clones, roughly 87% of them present only once. Germline lookup yields CDR1 SNHLY and CDR2 FYNNEI. The ends were cut back, 6 bases at V and 3 bases at J, with 14 bases in the middle. This CDR3 comprises 14 residues. The chain employs TRBV2 and TRBJ1-1; D is possibly TRBD1 (5 bases). The TCR originated in a man younger than 35 with COVID-19, enrolled during active disease. The sequenced material came from peripheral blood. The CDR3 nucleotides read TGTGCCAGCAGCGCTCAAGGGGACTACACTGAAGCTTTCTTT. Translated, it gives CASSAQGDYTEAFF.